Following are 12 T cell receptor beta chains from one sample sequenced in a study of patients and donors after allogeneic stem cell transplantation (dated by TCRdb to about 2020). Library preparation was by RT-PCR. Sequencing instrument: NextSeq 550. TCRdb passed the public sequencing reads through fastp at Q25 and MiXCR, retaining productive beta sequences. Rows are combined by CDR3 protein, so each entry shows the most common genes and DNA. The sample data list over 400,000 distinct CDR3 sequences, and roughly 17% of these were observed just once. Of the sample, over 6% falls within the top ten clones. The sample comprised blood, either unsorted or a sorted T cell fraction (not recorded which). These receptors came from a human donor who was either an allogeneic HSCT recipient or a stem cell or donor lymphocyte infusion donor (not recorded which). It is not recorded whose cells these are; they may come from a transplant donor.

J is TRBJ1-4 and V is TRBV5-1, with D perhaps TRBD1 (6 bases). Germline CDR1 is SGHRS and CDR2 is YFSETQ. CDR3 length equals 15 residues. Trimming shortened V by 0 bases and J by 3 bases, and 9 bases separated the two germline ends. The CDR3 DNA is TGCGCCAGCAGCTTGGTTGGGGGCCCTAATGAAAAACTGTTTTTT. As protein: CASSLVGGPNEKLFF.

V is TRBV6-5 and J is TRBJ2-1, with no clear D. CDR3 size: 16 residues. V was trimmed by 4 bases and J by 0 bases, leaving 13 bases between them. The germline V gene has CDR1 MNHEY and CDR2 SVGAGI. The CDR3 region is CASSFFGKSSYNEQFF. Here the CDR3 DNA reads TGTGCCAGCAGTTTCTTCGGAAAAAGCTCCTACAATGAGCAGTTCTTC.

The chain couples TRBV19 to TRBJ1-5; D unresolved. Per germline, CDR1 LNHDA and CDR2 SQIVND (reference sequence). V lost 2 bases and J 4 bases, leaving 12 bases between the germline ends. This CDR3 comprises 15 residues. The CDR3 is CASSISSGLNQPQHF. CDR3 DNA: TGTGCCAGTAGTATAAGTTCGGGGTTGAATCAGCCCCAGCATTTT.

This clonotype was observed many times. The chain links TRBV20-1 to TRBJ2-3; TRBD2 agrees at 9 bases. The CDR3 covers 12 residues. Germline CDR1 reads DFQATT; CDR2 reads SNEGSKA (reference sequence). With V trimmed by 7 bases and J by 6 bases, 5 bases remained unmatched. CDR3: CSGGTSRDTQYF. CDR3 coding DNA: TGCAGTGGAGGGACTAGCAGGGATACGCAGTATTTT.

Only a few counts were recorded for this clonotype. V and J are TRBV18 and TRBJ1-2, with a possible D match to TRBD1 (5 bases). The CDR3 loop spans 14 amino acids. Trimming left V 5 bases short and J 2 bases short, with 12 bases between. Germline CDR1 reads KGHSH; CDR2 reads LQKENI. CDR3 coding DNA: TGTGCCAGCTCAACCGGACAACCGAACTATGGCTACACCTTC. Translated: CASSTGQPNYGYTF. The full variable domain, with the rest looked up from reference TRBV18 and TRBJ1-2, is NAGVMQNPRHLVRRRGQEARLRCSPMKGHSHVYWYRQLPEEGLKFMVYLQKENIIDESGMPKERFSAEFPKEGPSILRIQQVVRGDSAAYFCASSTGQPNYGYTFGSGTRLTVV.

The V and J genes are TRBV5-1 and TRBJ1-5, with 7 nucleotides matching TRBD1. The J segment lost 3 bases and the V segment lost 7 bases, leaving 7 bases of the junction unmatched. The CDR3 loop spans 14 amino acids. Per germline, CDR1 SGHRS and CDR2 YFSETQ. The CDR3 nucleotides read TGCGCCAGCCGATGGGACAGAGCCAATCAGCCCCAGCATTTT. Its translation: CASRWDRANQPQHF.

This chain joins TRBV7-3 and TRBJ2-2; 14 bases match TRBD2. The CDR3 spans 17 residues. The ends lost 5 bases at V and 3 bases at J; junction bases unmatched: 5. Per the germline V gene, CDR1 is SGHTA and CDR2 is FQGTGA. Here the CDR3 DNA reads TGTGCCAGCAGCCCCCCGGGACTAGCGGGGGACACCGGGGAGCTGTTTTTT. It codes for CASSPPGLAGDTGELFF.

This clonotype showed up just a few times. V is TRBV30 and J is TRBJ2-1, with D possibly matching TRBD2 (5 bases). The CDR3 contains 14 residues. Trimming pared 1 base from V and 2 bases from J, leaving 9 bases between. Germline CDR1 GTSNPN, CDR2 SVGIG (reference sequence). The CDR3 reads CAWSAGNAYNEQFF. The CDR3 DNA follows: TGTGCCTGGAGTGCCGGGAACGCCTACAATGAGCAGTTCTTC.

In this sample, this clonotype turned up a few times. The rearrangement joins TRBV7-9 to TRBJ1-4; 8 nucleotides match TRBD1. Germline V gene data show CDR1 as SEHNR and CDR2 as FQNEAQ (reference sequence). The CDR3 consists of 14 residues. The V and J ends lost 5 bases and 8 bases, in that order; junction bases with no gene match: 7. This chain's CDR3 is CASSPDRAGEKLFF. Here the CDR3 DNA reads TGTGCCAGCAGCCCGGACAGGGCGGGAGAAAAACTGTTTTTT.

J is TRBJ2-7 and V is TRBV25-1; 7 nucleotides agree with TRBD2. The CDR3 spans 14 residues. V was clipped by 10 bases and J by 3 bases; unmatched bases: 12. CDR1 and CDR2 from the germline V gene are MGHDK and SYGVNS. Here the CDR3 reads CATPSRGEGYEQYF. The CDR3 DNA reads TGTGCCACTCCCTCCCGGGGGGAAGGCTACGAGCAGTACTTC.

This clonotype was seen more than once but under ten times. This sequence joins TRBV20-1 and TRBJ2-2, with 7 bases lining up with TRBD2. CDR1 and CDR2 from the germline V gene are DFQATT and SNEGSKA (reference sequence). This CDR3 is 15 amino acids long. The J segment lost 6 bases and the V segment lost 1 base, leaving 8 bases of the junction unmatched. The CDR3 reads CSARVTGGSAGELFF. Here the CDR3 DNA reads TGCAGTGCTAGAGTAACGGGGGGTTCCGCCGGGGAGCTGTTTTTT.

V and J are TRBV18 and TRBJ1-2; a weak D match, TRBD1 (5 bases). Trimming took 4 bases from V and 10 from J, leaving 22 bases between them. The CDR3 loop spans 15 amino acids. Germline CDR1 KGHSH, CDR2 LQKENI. The CDR3 sequence: CASSQNPLRGLDYTF. CDR3 nucleotides: TGTGCCAGCTCACAAAATCCCCTCCGGGGCCTGGACTACACCTTC.